The 32 T cell receptor beta chains reported below all come from one sample, sequenced in a study of blood T cells in healthy people across ages. Sample-barcoded 5' priming and a J-beta primer mix drove a second PCR of about 6 to 12 cycles. From the 5' RACE reads, TCRdb called clonotypes with MiXCR, one entry per CDR3 protein. The table shows hundreds of thousands of distinct CDR3 sequences, with approximately 59% occurring only once. The sequencing sample was made of blood. These receptor sequences come from a man in his sixties in good health.

This sequence joins TRBV18 and TRBJ2-7; D not resolved. V shed 0 bases and J shed 1 base, with 13 bases lying between them. Germline values: CDR1 KGHSH, CDR2 LQKENI. This CDR3 has 16 residues. The CDR3 DNA sequence: TGTGCCAGCTCACCACCGGGCAGCCTCCTTTCCTACGAGCAGTACTTC. Translating gives CASSPPGSLLSYEQYF.

The sample holds one count of this clonotype. One junction end disagrees with the germline gene, perhaps due to a read error. V is TRBV6-5 and J is TRBJ2-5, with 9 bases that match TRBD1. The CDR3 runs to 15 residues. Germline loops: CDR1 MNHEY, CDR2 SVGAGI. CDR3 region: CASSRGQGPGETQHF. For the CDR3, the DNA is TGTGCCAGCAGTCGTGGACAGGGGCCAGGAGAGACCCAGCACTTC.

This clonotype occurred once. The DNA is left out, because the CDR3 cannot be placed on it with certainty; the CDR3 is given as TCRdb lists it. The CDR3 loop is CASSQDIGAQPQHFGEQFF. This chain links TRBV4-2 with TRBJ2-1; TRBD1 is the table's D call and was not checked against the DNA. Germline values: CDR1 LGHNA, CDR2 YNFKEQ. Including both end residues, the CDR3 is 19 amino acids long.

The rearrangement links TRBV11-2 to TRBJ2-7, with TRBD2 as a possible D gene (5 bases). The CDR3 sequence is 13 residues long. Trimming removed 6 bases at V and 3 bases at J, with 12 bases between. Germline CDR1 is SGHAT and CDR2 is FQNNGV. CDR3 sequence: CASRRTGIYEQYF. CDR3 nucleotides: TGTGCCAGCAGGAGGACTGGGATCTACGAGCAGTACTTC.

The chain joins TRBV20-1 to TRBJ1-2; D is unresolved. The V gene's germline CDR1 is DFQATT and CDR2 SNEGSKA (reference sequence). The V gene lost 5 bases and the J gene lost 4 bases, with 14 bases spanning the gap. This CDR3 has 13 residues. The CDR3 DNA follows: TGCAGTGCTGTAAAGGCCCCCTTCTATGGCTACACCTTC. This sequence encodes CSAVKAPFYGYTF.

As to this clonotype: This may arise from a read error, as a much more abundant clone is one base away. The J gene is TRBJ2-3, the V gene TRBV12-3 or TRBV12-4; a weak D match, TRBD2 (6 bases). The CDR3 totals 14 residues. The CDR3 spells CASSCGGAGDMQYF. The CDR3 region has the DNA TGTGCCAGCAGTTGCGGAGGGGCCGGAGATATGCAGTATTTT.

There are a few counts of this clonotype. The rearrangement links TRBV25-1 to TRBJ1-1, with 7 bases identical to TRBD1. The germline V gene encodes CDR1 MGHDK and CDR2 SYGVNS. CDR3 length: 17 amino acids. With V trimmed by 4 bases and J by 1 base, 12 bases remained unmatched. As DNA, the CDR3 is TGTGCCAGCAGTGGCCGGGACAGAGTCCCGGAGAACACTGAAGCTTTCTTT. Its translation is CASSGRDRVPENTEAFF.

CDR3 loop: CASSGPEKTQYF. For the CDR3, the DNA is TGTGCCAGCAGTGGGCCCGAAAAGACCCAGTACTTC. The V call is TRBV12-3 or TRBV12-4, the J call TRBJ2-5; no clear D. The CDR3 contains 12 residues. V lost 5 bases and J 6 bases, leaving 10 bases between the germline ends.

This clonotype was detected only a few times. The chain joins TRBV7-9 to TRBJ2-1, with 14 bases fitting TRBD2. From germline, CDR1 is SEHNR and CDR2 FQNEAQ (reference sequence). This CDR3 spans 19 amino acids. The trim removed 5 bases at V and 5 bases at J, leaving 14 bases unmatched. The CDR3 here is CASSDIGTSGGRGDNEQFF. The CDR3 DNA sequence: TGTGCCAGCAGCGATATAGGGACTAGCGGGGGCCGAGGGGACAATGAGCAGTTCTTC.

The CDR3 DNA reads as TGTGCCAGCAGTTCGGCGACTAGGCCTGGCACAGATACGCAGTATTTT. Encoded protein: CASSSATRPGTDTQYF. This chain joins TRBV6-5 and TRBJ2-3, with D perhaps matching TRBD2 (6 bases). The germline gives CDR1 MNHEY, CDR2 SVGAGI. The V and J ends lost 4 bases and 1 base respectively, with 15 bases between them. The CDR3 covers 16 residues.

This chain connects TRBV11-3 to TRBJ1-1; D remains ambiguous. The CDR3 extends over 13 amino acids. V lost 3 bases, J lost 5 bases, and 10 bases lay in between. Germline CDR1 and CDR2: SGHNT and YENEEA. The CDR3 here is CASSFTARTEAFF. The CDR3, as DNA: TGTGCCAGCAGCTTCACAGCCCGGACTGAAGCTTTCTTT.

This clonotype was detected only a few times. The chain has TRBV7-9 and TRBJ1-2; D is possibly TRBD1 (6 bases). This CDR3 contains 12 residues. With 1 base removed from V and 8 bases from J, the gap between germline ends came to 8 bases. CDR1 and CDR2 from the germline V gene are SEHNR and FQNEAQ (reference sequence). CDR3 region: CASSLEGQGYTF. For the CDR3, the DNA is TGTGCCAGCAGCTTAGAGGGACAAGGCTACACCTTC.

The rearrangement uses TRBV18 and TRBJ2-5, with a tentative D call TRBD2 (6 bases). From germline, CDR1 is KGHSH and CDR2 LQKENI. The CDR3 sequence is 16 residues long. V was trimmed by 6 bases and J by 2 bases, leaving 19 bases between them. The CDR3 spells CASSRLRSGVQETQYF. CDR3 nucleotide sequence: TGTGCCAGCTCCCGACTGAGGTCGGGGGTACAAGAGACCCAGTACTTC. Based on the CDR3 plus reference TRBV18 and TRBJ2-5, the full variable domain is NAGVMQNPRHLVRRRGQEARLRCSPMKGHSHVYWYRQLPEEGLKFMVYLQKENIIDESGMPKERFSAEFPKEGPSILRIQQVVRGDSAAYFCASSRLRSGVQETQYFGPGTRLLVL.

This clonotype was seen a few times. The chain employs TRBV6-5 and TRBJ1-2, with 7 bases matching TRBD1. After removal of 0 bases from V and 2 bases from J, the junction contained 3 bases not matched to a gene. Looked up from germline, CDR1 is MNHEY and CDR2 is SVGAGI. The CDR3 runs to 15 residues. The chain's CDR3 is CASSYSRDSNYGYTF. CDR3 coding DNA: TGTGCCAGCAGTTACTCTCGGGACAGCAACTATGGCTACACCTTC.

The chain couples TRBV10-3 to TRBJ2-1, with 9 nucleotides matching TRBD2. This CDR3 has 17 residues. Unmatched junction bases numbered 3, after V lost 0 bases and J lost 0 bases. Germline V gene data show CDR1 as ENHRY and CDR2 as SYGVKD. CDR3 amino acids: CAISESGGGASYNEQFF. The CDR3 DNA reads TGTGCCATCAGTGAGTCGGGCGGGGGGGCCTCCTACAATGAGCAGTTCTTC.

The chain links TRBV7-2 to TRBJ1-4; 7 bases match TRBD1. The CDR3 runs to 15 residues. Trimming took 0 bases from V and 8 from J; bases not matched to a gene: 6. CDR1 is SGHTA and CDR2 is FQGNSA in the germline V gene. CDR3 protein: CASSLAGTAREKLFF. CDR3 nucleotide sequence: TGTGCCAGCAGCTTAGCCGGGACAGCCCGAGAAAAACTGTTTTTT.

The chain combines TRBV5-1 with TRBJ1-2; tentative D call: TRBD1 (5 bases). Per germline, CDR1 SGHRS and CDR2 YFSETQ. This CDR3 is built from 16 residues. V was trimmed by 1 base and J by 3 bases, leaving 16 bases between them. The CDR3 loop reads CASSLRRQGGDYGYTF. CDR3 nucleotide sequence: TGCGCCAGCAGCTTGCGGCGGCAGGGCGGTGACTATGGCTACACCTTC.

This clonotype was found many times. This may be a read error, as it is one base from a much larger clone. The J gene is TRBJ2-5, the V gene TRBV6-2 or TRBV6-3, with TRBD1 identical over 9 bases. The CDR3 has 18 residues. The J segment lost 11 bases and the V segment lost 0 bases, leaving 19 bases of the junction unmatched. In germline, CDR1 is MNHEY, CDR2 SVGEGT. The CDR3 loop is CASSYSPPGTGIYNEQYF. The DNA of the CDR3 is TGTGCCAGCAGTTACTCCCCGCCCGGGACAGGGATCTACAATGAGCAGTACTTC.

This clonotype was counted a single time. A junction end diverges from the germline sequence, so it may reflect a read error. The chain is built from TRBV28 and TRBJ1-2; possibly TRBD1 for D (5 bases). The germline V gene encodes CDR1 MDHEN and CDR2 SYDVKM. The CDR3 totals 14 residues. The CDR3 sequence: CASSYMQGNYDYTF. CDR3 sequence (DNA): TGTGCCAGCAGCTACATGCAGGGTAACTATGACTACACCTTC.

The rearrangement joins TRBV20-1 to TRBJ1-6; TRBD1 is a possible D gene (5 bases). Looked up from germline, CDR1 is DFQATT and CDR2 is SNEGSKA (reference sequence). This CDR3 spans 14 amino acids. CDR3 protein: CSPAKGSLSSPLHF. CDR3 nucleotide sequence: TGCAGCCCGGCGAAGGGGAGTCTTAGTTCACCCCTCCACTTT.

This clonotype came up once. CDR3 amino acids: CASSSQGASEKLFF. In DNA, the CDR3 is TGTGCCAGCAGTTCACAGGGGGCGAGCGAAAAACTGTTTTTT. The chain carries TRBV12-3 or TRBV12-4 and TRBJ1-4, with 9 positions matching TRBD1. The CDR3 loop spans 14 amino acids. J gave up 8 bases and V 4 bases, and 5 bases lay outside the gene matches.

The chain is built from TRBV4-2 and TRBJ2-4; D remains ambiguous. Trimming left V 0 bases short and J 5 bases short, with 11 bases between. CDR3 length equals 15 residues. CDR1 is LGHNA and CDR2 is YNFKEQ in the germline V gene. The CDR3 nucleotides are TGTGCCAGCAGCCAAGATGAGCAGAGCGAAAACATTCAGTACTTC. Translating gives CASSQDEQSENIQYF.

In its sample, this clonotype was seen many times. This chain joins TRBV20-1 and TRBJ2-3; D is possibly TRBD2 (7 bases). V shed 0 bases and J shed 5 bases, with 21 bases lying between them. This CDR3 has 17 amino acids. Germline values: CDR1 DFQATT, CDR2 SNEGSKA (reference sequence). CDR3 sequence: CSAREVGGRGIRDTQYF. Here the CDR3 DNA reads TGCAGTGCTAGAGAGGTGGGGGGGCGGGGGATTAGAGATACGCAGTATTTT.

The gene calls are TRBV29-1 and TRBJ1-5; 7 nucleotides match TRBD1. Trimming took 6 bases from V and 4 from J; bases not matched to a gene: 3. The CDR3 consists of 12 residues. CDR1 is SQVTM, CDR2 ANQGSEA, per germline. The CDR3 here is CSVGQLNQPQHF. The CDR3 nucleotides read TGCAGCGTGGGACAGTTGAATCAGCCCCAGCATTTT.

This clonotype was observed a handful of times. The rearrangement joins TRBV20-1 to TRBJ2-5, with TRBD2 matching over 7 bases. Germline CDR1 reads DFQATT; CDR2 reads SNEGSKA (reference sequence). V was pared by 1 base and J by 2 bases, with 7 bases of the junction left unmatched. This CDR3 region has 15 residues. The CDR3 DNA sequence: TGCAGTGCTAGAGGGATACTAGCGCATCAAGAGACCCAGTACTTC. It encodes CSARGILAHQETQYF.

V gene TRBV11-2 combines with J gene TRBJ2-4; D uncertain. This CDR3 has 18 residues. Germline CDR1 and CDR2: SGHAT and FQNNGV. Deletions cut 0 bases from V and 13 bases from J, with 28 bases between. DNA for the CDR3: TGTGCCAGCAGCTTAGATGGCTTCCTTCCGGCCCCAAGAGACCCCCAGTACTTC. Translated: CASSLDGFLPAPRDPQYF.

This clonotype was recorded a few times. The gene calls are TRBV5-1 and TRBJ1-2, with 8 bases identical to TRBD1. The CDR3 contains 14 residues. The germline CDR1 and CDR2 sequences are SGHRS and YFSETQ. Trimming cost V 2 bases and J 4 bases; bases outside gene matches: 4. The DNA of the CDR3 is TGCGCCAGCAGCTTCCGGACAGGGAGCTATGGCTACACCTTC. Protein product: CASSFRTGSYGYTF.

This chain links TRBV5-1 with TRBJ1-2, with 7 bases identical to TRBD1. The CDR3 covers 15 residues. In germline, CDR1 is SGHRS, CDR2 YFSETQ. With 3 bases clipped from V and 4 bases from J, the junction kept 9 bases outside the gene matches. The CDR3 protein is CASSWGDRAGYGYTF. CDR3 DNA: TGCGCCAGCAGCTGGGGAGACAGGGCTGGCTATGGCTACACCTTC.

The V call is TRBV20-1, the J call TRBJ1-2; D remains unclear. Germline assignment: CDR1 DFQATT and CDR2 SNEGSKA (reference sequence). Trimming pared 2 bases from V and 2 bases from J, leaving 9 bases between. This CDR3 is 13 amino acids long. The CDR3 reads CSARKPDNYGYTF. DNA of the CDR3: TGCAGTGCTAGAAAGCCTGACAACTATGGCTACACCTTC.

The chain has TRBV11-3 and TRBJ2-1, with TRBD1 as a possible D gene (5 bases). The CDR3 has 14 amino acids. V was clipped by 6 bases and J by 4 bases, with 13 bases between them. The V gene's germline CDR1 is SGHNT and CDR2 YENEEA. The CDR3 spells CASSSGLGYNEQFF. CDR3 nucleotide sequence: TGTGCCAGCAGTTCAGGGCTAGGGTACAATGAGCAGTTCTTC.

This chain connects TRBV6-1 to TRBJ2-5; possible D gene TRBD1, 5 bases. The CDR3 runs to 15 residues. V was cut by 6 bases and J by 2 bases, with 16 bases left in between. CDR1 MNHNS and CDR2 SASEGT come from the germline V gene. CDR3 loop: CASSSSQGLQETQYF. The DNA of the CDR3 is TGTGCCAGCAGCTCCTCCCAGGGATTGCAAGAGACCCAGTACTTC.

This clonotype has ten or more counts. A much larger clone lies a single base off, so this may be a read error. V usage is TRBV29-1 and J usage is TRBJ2-1; 8 bases fit TRBD2. The DNA end favors TRBJ2-7, so the J call may be wrong. CDR1 is SQVTM and CDR2 is ANQGSEA in the germline V gene. This CDR3 is built from 16 residues. This CDR3 is CSAPKGSGGTYNEQYF. CDR3 nucleotide sequence: TGCAGCGCCCCGAAAGGCAGCGGGGGAACCTACAATGAGCAGTACTTC.